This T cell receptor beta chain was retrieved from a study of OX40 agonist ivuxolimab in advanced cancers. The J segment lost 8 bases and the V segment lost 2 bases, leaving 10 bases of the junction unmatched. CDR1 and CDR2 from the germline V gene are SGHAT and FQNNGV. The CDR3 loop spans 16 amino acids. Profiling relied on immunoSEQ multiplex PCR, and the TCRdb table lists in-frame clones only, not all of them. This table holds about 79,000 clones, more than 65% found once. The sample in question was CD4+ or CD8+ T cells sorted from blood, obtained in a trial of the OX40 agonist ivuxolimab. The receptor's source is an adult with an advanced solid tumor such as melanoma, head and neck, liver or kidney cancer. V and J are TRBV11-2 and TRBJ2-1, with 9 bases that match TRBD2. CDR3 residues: CASSLPISGGKDEQFF. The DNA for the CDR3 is TGTGCCAGCAGCTTACCCATTAGCGGGGGTAAGGATGAGCAGTTCTTC.